This T cell receptor (beta chain) was recovered during a study of cytomegalovirus exposure and HLA in healthy donors (dated 2017 in TCRdb). As for the study more broadly: An earlier analysis of roughly 570 of the donors reported 250 to 350 Gb of sequence data and 95 million to 130 million unique TCR beta sequences obtained from roughly 180 million T cells. Approximately 300 gigabases of sequencing data and around 85 million unique TCR sequences made up an early release that covered approximately 620 HLA-typed donors. Across under 500 genotyped donors of the cohort, an average of about 240,000 unique TCR beta nucleotide sequences per donor were sequenced, and roughly 17% of those sequences were non-productive. Every repertoire in the discovery cohort had been generated on one and the same sequencing platform. To predict cytomegalovirus infection status, the study combined high-throughput TCR immunosequencing, statistical association of individual TCRs with disease status, and machine learning. The genetic ancestry cluster associated with self-reported Caucasian donors included over 65% of the 350 to 500 genotyped donors. HLA typing covered class I and class II loci at four-digit resolution. In a later analysis, previously published TCR beta repertoires from fewer than 750 donors were re-analyzed and high-resolution HLA genotyping was added so that TCR occurrence patterns could be studied. Donor age, sex, ethnicity and CMV serostatus were collected together with the repertoire data. In addition to the first cohort of 666 subjects, a separate validation cohort of approximately 130 different subjects was used. The aim of the study was to test whether cataloging public T cell receptors could identify signatures of past pathogen exposure. In the later analysis, no new phenotypic data were used to find candidate immune exposures; instead, reliance was placed on TCR beta sequences and their occurrence across donors. To decide whether each TCR beta V gene segment behaved as functional or pseudogenic, an earlier analysis of over 500 of the donors relied on high-throughput TCR beta sequencing. Using immunosequencing, the study profiled T cell repertoires from 666 subjects and related those repertoires to cytomegalovirus serostatus. Typing coverage varied by locus: roughly 620-640 donors for A, B, C, DRB1 and DQB1; some 520 for DQA1; more than 600 for DPA1; approximately 450 for DPB1. In a later genetic analysis, genome-wide SNP genotypes for 398 of the 666 donors were used, and that subset was treated as a discovery cohort. Because of strong linkage in the cohort, five DR-DQ haplotypes were treated as single units for association and clustering.

As concerns this clone: Its antigen is unknown. Within one base of it there is no much larger clone, and no base qualities were kept.

The cohort comprised hundreds of healthy bone marrow donors. At the time of sampling, all cohort members were nominally healthy, though unrecorded immune exposures were likely present. The donor was CMV seropositive and belonged to the group of about 290 seropositive cohort members. Every donor gave a peripheral blood sample, and the peripheral blood mononuclear cells from that sample were used for TCR beta sequencing. The Qiagen DNeasy Blood Extraction Kit was used to extract genomic DNA from the blood cell samples. The research as a whole found: V-gene and J-gene trimming of TCR beta chains was associated with a missense DCLRE1C variant in a later genetic analysis, and the association was replicated in an independent cohort. Cytomegalovirus status was reported to be diagnosed by the classifier with high specificity and sensitivity in both the original and validation cohorts. Because counts were too low, 15 or so rarely observed V segments, including chromosome 9 orphons, were excluded from the earlier analysis of 587 of the donors. When HLA alleles, especially DR and DQ, strongly co-occurred, attributing TCR associations to individual alleles was difficult. The 87-base-pair reads could not distinguish some IMGT-functional V segments, including TRBV6-2 and TRBV6-3, so those segments were excluded. A later genetic analysis reported fewer N-insertions in productive TCRs among donors in an Asian-associated ancestry cluster than the roughly 700-donor mean. Immune exposure information for the cohort was limited to CMV serostatus. Most CMV-associated TCR beta chains appeared to be HLA-restricted in a later analysis, and the HLA associations seemed to be driven largely by CMV exposure. A further reported finding was that TCR beta sequences accurately predicted the HLA-A and HLA-B alleles for most subjects in the first cohort. An earlier analysis of several hundred of the donors showed that most TCR beta V segments appeared in productive rearrangements either about 87% or about 30% of the time, which broadly matched IMGT annotations. In a later analysis, the rate of TCR association differed among HLA loci, with DRB1 alleles having the most associated TCRs and HLA-C alleles having the fewest. Compared with equally common non-associated chains, HLA-associated TCR beta chains in a later analysis were more clonally expanded and had lower generation probabilities. Several of the top co-occurrence clusters appeared to be linked to parvovirus B19, influenza, CMV and Epstein-Barr virus, according to a later analysis. A total of 150 to 200 TCR beta chains were listed by the study as associated with cytomegalovirus. Because HLA typing was missing for some donors at each locus, association tests included only the typed subset. In a later analysis, some 17,000 TCR beta sequences were associated with specific HLA alleles at a false discovery rate of 0.05. The authors suggested that the approach could potentially be generalized to other disease states and immunological phenotypes. In vitro tests confirmed that a few of the cytomegalovirus-associated TCR beta chains recognize cytomegalovirus antigens. The cohort was sequenced for TCR beta chains only, and without alpha or paired-chain data the features that could be detected were limited. Correlated functional status among segregating V segments might reflect linkage disequilibrium, but an unknown experimental factor could not be ruled out. Most TCR sequences were seen in very few donors, while some public TCRs were found in many individuals. A cluster of highly shared sequence variants was judged likely to represent a technical artifact of the sequencing pipeline. Sequencing depth was assumed to be roughly uniform across donors in the presence/absence analyses, though that assumption may not hold.

The library relied on the immunoSEQ multiplex PCR assay. A mixture of 60 forward primers for TCR Vbeta segments and 13 reverse primers for TCR Jbeta segments was used in the multiplex PCR. The CDR3 region of rearranged TCR beta genes was amplified from genomic DNA by a multiplex PCR assay. The Illumina HiSeq System was used to sequence the amplified TCR beta libraries as 87-base-pair reads. In the original analysis: A later analysis tallied 75 million to 85 million unique TCR beta chains across the 666 repertoires, and some 10 million of those chains were shared by two or more donors. A nearest-neighbor algorithm error-corrected the raw reads and collapsed the reads into unique sequences, merging closely related sequences to remove PCR and sequencing errors. Alignment of CDR3 sequences to IMGT reference sequences was used to assign V, D and J gene segments. For a sequence to be retained, a match of at least six nucleotides to both a V gene segment and a J gene segment was required. A rearrangement counted as productive if the CDR3 had no stop codons and remained in frame with V and J, and every other rearrangement counted as non-productive. Following IMGT convention, CDR3 was defined as the stretch from the second conserved V-encoded cysteine to the conserved J-encoded phenylalanine. In an earlier analysis of around 570 of the donors, sequences lacking an unambiguous match to a single V gene segment were excluded. In an earlier analysis of 587 of the donors, V segments were called functional above 56.7% productive rearrangements and were called segregating when the between-donor standard deviation exceeded 5%. A statistical classification framework was built for diagnosing cytomegalovirus status from the catalog of TCR beta chain sequences. In a later analysis, V and J genes were assigned by comparing TCR nucleotide sequences against IMGT/GENE-DB human TR gene sequences. A later analysis assigned CDR3 sequences and most-parsimonious VDJ recombination scenarios with the TCRdist pipeline. In a later analysis, each TCR beta chain was defined by its CDR3 amino acid sequence together with its V-gene family, and reads lacking a unique V-gene family were excluded. In a later analysis, approximately 640 highly shared, low-generation-probability nucleotide sequences were removed to address suspected cross-contamination and a sequencing artifact. In a later analysis, a clonal expansion index for each public chain was calculated from normalized within-repertoire ranks of inferred template counts. In a later analysis, generation probabilities were computed with a VDJ recombination model fitted to out-of-frame rearrangements, and the resulting probabilities were checked against IGoR. In a later analysis, TCR-TCR, TCR-HLA and TCR-CMV co-occurrence was scored with hypergeometric tests, and a repertoire-size bias correction was applied to TCR pairs. To estimate false discovery rates, a later analysis permuted the HLA or CMV assignments 20 times. In a later analysis, co-occurring TCRs were grouped using DBSCAN, with TCRdist sequence similarity added in when clustering inside HLA-allele-positive subsets. Repertoires with fewer than 30,000 or more than 120,000 public chains were left out of co-occurrence clustering, as were five repertoires with anomalous nucleotide sharing. Drawn from immuneACCESS, this table holds only the in-frame rearrangements with V and J called that TCRdb kept. Clones are partly lost; checked studies trace under half to an unresolved V gene and leave the rest unexplained. V and J calls plus clone size are reproduced from that table; the DNA served to infer D and trimming. This sample is represented by 50,000 to 70,000 clones; 65% to 80% of them were singletons. The top ten hold 30% to 35% of the sample.

The germline V gene supplies CDR1 LGHNA and CDR2 YSLEER. The V end loses 0 bases and the J end loses 14 bases, and a stretch of 11 bases separates them. Reading from cysteine to phenylalanine, the CDR3 counts 13 amino acids. Only the CDR3 region is kept as DNA, spanning 39 bases read in frame from base 1. The V and J segments used are TRBV4-3 and TRBJ1-6, with no reliable assignment of the D segment. This clonotype was sampled from a man in his forties in good health and CMV-seropositive. Source material: PBMCs. The DNA sequence follows: TGCGCCAGCAGCCAAGATCATGAGGGCACCCTCCACTTT. Translated, this is CASSQDHEGTLHF.